These T cell receptor beta chains were read from a single sample in a study of blood T cell repertoires in COVID-19. Profiling relied on immunoSEQ multiplex PCR, and the TCRdb table lists in-frame clones only, not all of them. The sample records some 110,000 clones, 86% being singletons. Sequences were obtained from peripheral blood. These receptors all stem from a human donor in a cohort sampled during active COVID-19. Both conserved end residues are part of each CDR3. A D gene is named only where the DNA matches it firmly.

j_call: TRBJ2-3; v_call: TRBV7-3; d_call: TRBD2; cdr3_aa: CASSPRTSRDTQYF; cdr3_nt: TGTGCCAGCAGCCCCCGGACTAGCCGAGATACGCAGTATTTT
j_call: TRBJ2-3; v_call: TRBV3-1/TRBV3-2; d_call: NA; cdr3_aa: CASSQVEGSTDTQYF; cdr3_nt: TGTGCCAGCAGCCAAGTTGAGGGAAGCACAGATACGCAGTATTTT
j_call: TRBJ2-7; v_call: TRBV14; d_call: TRBD2; cdr3_aa: CASSQYGGYLSYEQYF; cdr3_nt: TGTGCCAGCAGCCAATACGGGGGGTACCTCTCCTACGAGCAGTACTTC
j_call: TRBJ1-1; v_call: TRBV12-3/TRBV12-4; d_call: NA; cdr3_aa: CASSFAGYTEAFF; cdr3_nt: TGTGCCAGCAGTTTCGCGGGGTACACTGAAGCTTTCTTT
j_call: TRBJ2-2; v_call: TRBV18; d_call: NA; cdr3_aa: CASSQGTTGELFF; cdr3_nt: TGTGCCAGCTCACAGGGGACTACCGGGGAGCTGTTTTTT
j_call: TRBJ1-5; v_call: TRBV28; d_call: NA; cdr3_aa: CASSLAGWPQHF; cdr3_nt: TGTGCCAGCAGCCTCGCGGGTTGGCCCCAGCATTTT
j_call: TRBJ2-3; v_call: TRBV11-3; d_call: NA; cdr3_aa: CASSLQGFTDTQYF; cdr3_nt: TGTGCCAGCAGCTTACAGGGCTTCACAGATACGCAGTATTTT
j_call: TRBJ2-1; v_call: TRBV5-5; d_call: TRBD1; cdr3_aa: CASSWGRGLINEQFF; cdr3_nt: TGTGCCAGCAGCTGGGGCAGGGGGCTAATAAATGAGCAGTTCTTC
j_call: TRBJ1-2; v_call: TRBV27; d_call: NA; cdr3_aa: CASSRSDNPYGYTF; cdr3_nt: TGTGCCAGCAGTCGCTCGGACAACCCCTATGGCTACACCTTC
j_call: TRBJ2-3; v_call: TRBV7-2; d_call: NA; cdr3_aa: CASSTRGLKTDTQYF; cdr3_nt: TGTGCCAGCAGCACGCGGGGGCTTAAAACAGATACGCAGTATTTT
j_call: TRBJ2-1; v_call: TRBV9; d_call: TRBD1; cdr3_aa: CASSAGQGRSNEQFF; cdr3_nt: TGTGCCAGCAGCGCCGGACAGGGGAGATCCAATGAGCAGTTCTTC
j_call: TRBJ1-2; v_call: TRBV5-1; d_call: NA; cdr3_aa: CASSSAAANYGYTF; cdr3_nt: TGCGCCAGCAGCTCCGCCGCAGCGAACTATGGCTACACCTTC